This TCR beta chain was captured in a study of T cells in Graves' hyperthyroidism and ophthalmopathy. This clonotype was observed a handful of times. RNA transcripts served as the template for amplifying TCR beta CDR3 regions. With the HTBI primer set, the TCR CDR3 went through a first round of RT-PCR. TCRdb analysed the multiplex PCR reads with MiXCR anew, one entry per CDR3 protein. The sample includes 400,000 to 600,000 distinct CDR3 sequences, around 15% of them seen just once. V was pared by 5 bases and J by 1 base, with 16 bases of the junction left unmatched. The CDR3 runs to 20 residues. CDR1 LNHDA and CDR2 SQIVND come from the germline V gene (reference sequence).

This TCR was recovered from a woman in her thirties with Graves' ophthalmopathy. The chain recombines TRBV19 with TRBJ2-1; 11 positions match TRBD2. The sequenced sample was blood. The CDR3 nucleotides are TGTGCCAGTAGTTCTCCTTCACTAGCGGGAGATTCTTGGTCCTACAATGAGCAGTTCTTC. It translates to CASSSPSLAGDSWSYNEQFF. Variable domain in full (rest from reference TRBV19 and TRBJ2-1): DGGITQSPKYLFRKEGQNVTLSCEQNLNHDAMYWYRQDPGQGLRLIYYSQIVNDFQKGDIAEGYSVSREKKESFPLTVTSAQKNPTAFYLCASSSPSLAGDSWSYNEQFFGPGTRLTVL.